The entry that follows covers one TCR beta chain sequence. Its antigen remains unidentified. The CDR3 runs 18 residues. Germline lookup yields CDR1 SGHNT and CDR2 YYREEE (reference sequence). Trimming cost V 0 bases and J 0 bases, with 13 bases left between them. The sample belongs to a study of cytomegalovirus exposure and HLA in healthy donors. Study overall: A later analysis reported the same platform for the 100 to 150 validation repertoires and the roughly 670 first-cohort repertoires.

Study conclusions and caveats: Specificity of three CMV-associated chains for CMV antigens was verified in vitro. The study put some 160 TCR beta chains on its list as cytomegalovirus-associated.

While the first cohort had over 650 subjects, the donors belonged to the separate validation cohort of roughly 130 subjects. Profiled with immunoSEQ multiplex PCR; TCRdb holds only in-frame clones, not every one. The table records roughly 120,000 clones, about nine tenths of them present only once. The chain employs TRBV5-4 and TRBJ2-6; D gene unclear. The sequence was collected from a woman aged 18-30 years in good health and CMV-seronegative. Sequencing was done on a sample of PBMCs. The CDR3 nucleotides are TGTGCCAGCAGCTTGGGCAGTCCCCGCTCCTCTGGGGCCAACGTCCTGACTTTC. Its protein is CASSLGSPRSSGANVLTF.